The T cell receptor beta chain under discussion was sequenced for a study of T-cell reconstitution after alpha-beta-depleted transplantation in children. In this sample, this clonotype turned up many times. Unique molecular identifiers tagged the TCRbeta library. TCRdb independently ran MiXCR on the PCR reads; one entry per CDR3 protein. This repertoire shows fewer than 550,000 distinct CDR3 sequences, more than 9% found once; its top ten account for roughly 2.1%. V lost 2 bases to trimming and J lost 4 bases, with 11 bases between them. The CDR3 totals 14 residues. Specimen: PBMCs, collected before TCRalphabeta/CD19-depleted stem cell transplant. The rearrangement links TRBV12-3 or TRBV12-4 to TRBJ2-5; D may match TRBD1 or TRBD2 (5 bases each). The source is a child aged 2-15 years with inherited bone marrow failure, due to receive a stem cell transplant. CDR3: CASSLSGAGETQYF. DNA for the CDR3: TGTGCCAGCAGTTTAAGTGGGGCGGGAGAGACCCAGTACTTC.